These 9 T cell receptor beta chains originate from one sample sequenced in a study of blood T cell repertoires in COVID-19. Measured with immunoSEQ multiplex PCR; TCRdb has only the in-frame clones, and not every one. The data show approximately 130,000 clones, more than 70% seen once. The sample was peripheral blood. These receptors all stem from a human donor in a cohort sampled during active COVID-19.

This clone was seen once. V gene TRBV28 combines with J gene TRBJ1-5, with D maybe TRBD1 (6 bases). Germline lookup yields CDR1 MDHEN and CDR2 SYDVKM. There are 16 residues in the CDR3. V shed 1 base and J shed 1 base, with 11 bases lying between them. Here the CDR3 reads CASSLFGGGSNQPQHF. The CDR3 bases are TGTGCCAGCAGTTTATTCGGGGGGGGCAGCAATCAGCCCCAGCATTTT.

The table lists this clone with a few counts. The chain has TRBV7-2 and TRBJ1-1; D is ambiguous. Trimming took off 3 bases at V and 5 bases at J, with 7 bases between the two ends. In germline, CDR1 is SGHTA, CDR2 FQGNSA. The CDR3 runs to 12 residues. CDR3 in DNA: TGTGCCAGCAGCTTTGACTGGACTGAAGCTTTCTTT. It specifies CASSFDWTEAFF. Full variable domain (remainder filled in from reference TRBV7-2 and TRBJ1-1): GAGVSQSPSNKVTEKGKDVELRCDPISGHTALYWYRQSLGQGLEFLIYFQGNSAPDKSGLPSDRFSAERTGGSVSTLTIQRTQQEDSAVYLCASSFDWTEAFFGQGTRLTVV.

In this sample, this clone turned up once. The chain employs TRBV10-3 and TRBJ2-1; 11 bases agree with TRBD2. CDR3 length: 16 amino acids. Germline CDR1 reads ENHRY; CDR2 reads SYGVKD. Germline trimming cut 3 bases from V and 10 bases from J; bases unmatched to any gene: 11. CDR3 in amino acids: CAISDKTSGRGNEQFF. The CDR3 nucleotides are TGTGCCATCAGTGATAAAACTAGCGGGAGAGGAAACGAGCAGTTCTTC.

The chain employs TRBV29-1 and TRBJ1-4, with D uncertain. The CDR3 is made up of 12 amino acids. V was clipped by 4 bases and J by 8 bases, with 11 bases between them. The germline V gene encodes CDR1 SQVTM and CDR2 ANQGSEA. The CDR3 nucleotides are TGCAGCGTTGCGCAACGAGGGGAAAAACTGTTTTTT. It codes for CSVAQRGEKLFF.

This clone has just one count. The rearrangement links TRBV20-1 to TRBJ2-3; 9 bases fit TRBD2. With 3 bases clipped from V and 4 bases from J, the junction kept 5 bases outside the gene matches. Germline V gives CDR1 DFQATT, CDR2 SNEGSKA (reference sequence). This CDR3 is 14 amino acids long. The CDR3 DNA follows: TGCAGTGCTAGTTGGTTAGCGGGAGCAGATACGCAGTATTTT. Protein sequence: CSASWLAGADTQYF.

CDR3 sequence reads: CASSLNQGGEKLFF. The CDR3 region has the DNA TGCGCCAGCAGCTTGAATCAGGGGGGTGAAAAACTGTTTTTT. V is TRBV5-1 and J is TRBJ1-4; TRBD1 matches 7 bases. V shed 1 base and J 7 bases; nucleotides not matched to a gene: 4. This CDR3 region has 14 residues. In germline, CDR1 is SGHRS, CDR2 YFSETQ.

The CDR3 loop is CASSSETSGYNEQFF. The CDR3 DNA reads as TGTGCCAGCAGCTCCGAGACTAGCGGTTACAATGAGCAGTTCTTC. This sequence joins TRBV7-2 and TRBJ2-1, with 9 bases that match TRBD2. Germline CDR1 is SGHTA and CDR2 is FQGNSA. V trimming: 4 bases; J trimming: 4 bases; junction bases outside the gene matches: 5. The CDR3 has 15 amino acids.

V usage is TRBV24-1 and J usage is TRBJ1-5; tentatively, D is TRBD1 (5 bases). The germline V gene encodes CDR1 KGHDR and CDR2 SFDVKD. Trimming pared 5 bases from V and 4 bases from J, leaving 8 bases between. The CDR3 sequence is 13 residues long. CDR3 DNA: TGTGCCACCAGTGGGGGGGGTAATCAGCCCCAGCATTTT. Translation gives CATSGGGNQPQHF.

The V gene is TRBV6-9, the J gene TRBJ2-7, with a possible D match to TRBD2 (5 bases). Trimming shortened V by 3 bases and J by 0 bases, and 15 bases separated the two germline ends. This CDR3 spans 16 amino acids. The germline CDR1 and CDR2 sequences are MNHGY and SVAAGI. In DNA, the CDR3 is TGTGCCAGCAGTTACCCTGACACGCGGGCCTCCTACGAGCAGTACTTC. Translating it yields CASSYPDTRASYEQYF.